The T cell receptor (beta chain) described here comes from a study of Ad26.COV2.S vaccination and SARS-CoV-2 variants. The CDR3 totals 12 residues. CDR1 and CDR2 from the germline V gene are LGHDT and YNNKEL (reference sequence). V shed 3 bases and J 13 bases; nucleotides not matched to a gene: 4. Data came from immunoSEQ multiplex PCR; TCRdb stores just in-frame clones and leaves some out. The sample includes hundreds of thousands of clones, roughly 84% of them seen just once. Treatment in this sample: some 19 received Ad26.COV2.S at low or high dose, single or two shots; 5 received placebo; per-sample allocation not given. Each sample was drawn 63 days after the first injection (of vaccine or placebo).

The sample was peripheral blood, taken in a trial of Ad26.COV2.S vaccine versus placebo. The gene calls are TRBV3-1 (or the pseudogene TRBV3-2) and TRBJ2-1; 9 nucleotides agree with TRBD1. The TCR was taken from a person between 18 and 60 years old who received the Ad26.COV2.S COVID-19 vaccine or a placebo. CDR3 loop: CASSHGQGHQFF. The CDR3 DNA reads TGTGCCAGCAGCCACGGACAGGGGCATCAGTTCTTC.